Reported below is one T cell receptor (beta chain). This specimen belongs to a study of blood T cell repertoires in COVID-19. The CDR3 runs to 14 residues. Trimming pared 3 bases from V and 5 bases from J, leaving 13 bases between. Germline loops: CDR1 KGHSH, CDR2 LQKENI. Produced via immunoSEQ multiplex PCR; TCRdb's table is partial and in-frame only. The sample includes approximately 150,000 clones, roughly 80% of them seen just once. The specimen sequenced was peripheral blood. The chain carries TRBV18 and TRBJ1-1; D uncertain. This sequence originates from a man between 65 and 85 years old with active or convalescent COVID-19. The CDR3 protein is CASSPLVGRTEAFF. CDR3 sequence (DNA): TGTGCCAGCTCACCTCTGGTGGGCAGAACTGAAGCTTTCTTT.